This TCR beta chain emerged from a study of T cell changes during pregnancy in multiple sclerosis. Only a few counts were recorded for this clone. Here immunoSEQ multiplex PCR was the method, and the copy in TCRdb shows in-frame clones only, minus some. The repertoire holds tens of thousands of clones, with 91% as singletons. The germline V gene has CDR1 SGDLS and CDR2 YYNGEE. V lost 3 bases and J 5 bases, leaving 11 bases between the germline ends. The CDR3 sequence is 13 residues long. The chain carries TRBV9 and TRBJ1-1; D unclear. The sequenced sample was CD8+ T cells from peripheral blood mononuclear cells, obtained in the second trimester of pregnancy. The receptor was derived from a female donor with multiple sclerosis, enrolled in a pregnancy study. The CDR3 is CASSAGFVTEAFF. DNA of the CDR3: TGTGCCAGCAGCGCCGGGTTTGTTACTGAAGCTTTCTTT.